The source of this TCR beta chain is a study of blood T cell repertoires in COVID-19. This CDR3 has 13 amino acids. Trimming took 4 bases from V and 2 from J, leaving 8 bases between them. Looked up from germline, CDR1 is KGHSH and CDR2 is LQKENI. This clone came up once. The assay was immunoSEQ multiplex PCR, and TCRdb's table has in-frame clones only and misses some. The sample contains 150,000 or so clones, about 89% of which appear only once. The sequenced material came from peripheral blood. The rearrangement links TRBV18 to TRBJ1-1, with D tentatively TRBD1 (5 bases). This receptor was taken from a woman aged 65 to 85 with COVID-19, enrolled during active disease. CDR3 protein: CASSRDYNTEAFF. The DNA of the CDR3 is TGTGCCAGCTCACGGGACTACAACACTGAAGCTTTCTTT.